This passage covers 28 T cell receptor beta chains from one sample sequenced in a study of blood T cell repertoires in COVID-19 (dated by TCRdb to 2019 to 2021). The library came from the immunoSEQ multiplex PCR assay. The source is immuneACCESS, and TCRdb retained only in-frame sequences with V and J called. Part of the clones is not carried over; for the studies checked, unresolved V genes explain less than half of this, and the remainder is unexplained. Counted in this sample were more than 250,000 clones; roughly 85% of them appeared once. The ten top clones hold 5.1% of the sample. Sequenced: peripheral blood. These receptors all come from a man aged 50-60 years with active or convalescent COVID-19.

This chain uses TRBV5-1 with TRBJ1-5; the D gene is possibly TRBD1 (5 bases). CDR3 size: 17 residues. Germline V CDR1 and CDR2: SGHRS, YFSETQ. The V end was cut by 0 bases, the J end by 8 bases, with 21 bases between. CDR3 nucleotide sequence: TGCGCCAGCAGCTTGGCCAATTTGCGAACTGCGGGGGAGCCCCAGCATTTT. Its translation is CASSLANLRTAGEPQHF.

The chain links TRBV2 to TRBJ2-1; 7 bases line up with TRBD2. The CDR3 runs to 17 residues. J lost 5 bases, V lost 8 bases, and 18 bases had no gene match. Germline V gives CDR1 SNHLY, CDR2 FYNNEI. CDR3 nucleotides: TGTGCCAGCCTCACCCGTGTCCCGGGGAGGGTTGACAATGAGCAGTTCTTC. Translated, it gives CASLTRVPGRVDNEQFF.

CDR3 loop: CASSSGAGGNQPQHF. DNA for the CDR3: TGTGCCAGCAGTTCAGGGGCAGGGGGCAATCAGCCCCAGCATTTT. The chain employs TRBV28 and TRBJ1-5; a weak D match, TRBD1 (6 bases). V was pared by 4 bases and J by 2 bases, with 12 bases between. The CDR3 sequence is 15 residues long. The germline V gene encodes CDR1 MDHEN and CDR2 SYDVKM.

The rearrangement joins TRBV4-2 to TRBJ2-7, with TRBD2 identical over 8 bases. Germline V gene lookup returns CDR1 LGHNA and CDR2 YNFKEQ. After removal of 0 bases from V and 7 bases from J, the junction contained 11 bases not matched to a gene. This CDR3 contains 16 residues. The CDR3 DNA is TGTGCCAGCAGCCAAGATCTAAATAGCGGGATGGATGAGCAGTACTTC. Translating gives CASSQDLNSGMDEQYF.

This clone came up a few times. This chain connects TRBV9 to TRBJ1-2, with D hard to call. CDR3 length: 16 residues. Trimming took off 5 bases at V and 5 bases at J, with 22 bases between the two ends. Looked up from germline, CDR1 is SGDLS and CDR2 is YYNGEE. CDR3 sequence: CASREDLDGRGYGYTF. CDR3 DNA: TGTGCCAGCAGAGAGGACTTGGACGGGCGTGGGTATGGCTACACCTTC.

This chain links TRBV18 with TRBJ2-1, with D possibly matching TRBD2 (6 bases). Trimming took off 0 bases at V and 10 bases at J, with 10 bases between the two ends. The germline V gene encodes CDR1 KGHSH and CDR2 LQKENI. This CDR3 region has 13 residues. The CDR3 region is CASSPPARGEQFF. The CDR3 DNA follows: TGTGCCAGCTCACCACCGGCTCGGGGGGAGCAGTTCTTC.

Comment on this clone: The same CDR3 can be traced to other DNA sequences in this sample. V is TRBV29-1 and J is TRBJ1-1, with a possible D match to TRBD1 (5 bases). The length of the CDR3 is 10 residues. V was shortened by 5 bases and J by 4 bases, with 5 bases between the two germline ends. The germline V gene has CDR1 SQVTM and CDR2 ANQGSEA. CDR3: CSVRGTEAFF. The CDR3 DNA is TGCAGCGTTAGGGGCACTGAAGCTTTCTTT.

The CDR3 nucleotides read TGTGCCAGCAGTGAAGGGACAGGGGGGGCGTTCTTC. Its protein is CASSEGTGGAFF. This chain connects TRBV2 to TRBJ2-1; 10 bases are a match to TRBD1. CDR1 is SNHLY, CDR2 FYNNEI, per germline. With V trimmed by 1 base and J by 15 bases, 3 bases remained unmatched. CDR3 length: 12 residues.

This chain links TRBV3-1 (or the pseudogene TRBV3-2) with TRBJ2-7; D perhaps matches TRBD1 (6 bases). Germline V CDR1 and CDR2: LGHDT, YNNKEL (reference sequence). The CDR3 has 15 residues. Trimming left V 0 bases short and J 2 bases short, with 11 bases between. The CDR3 loop is CASSQDEDSPYEQYF. In DNA, the CDR3 is TGTGCCAGCAGCCAAGACGAGGACAGCCCCTACGAGCAGTACTTC.

The V and J genes are TRBV25-1 and TRBJ2-4; 7 nucleotides line up with TRBD1. The V gene's germline CDR1 is MGHDK and CDR2 SYGVNS. The CDR3 has 13 residues. V dropped 10 bases and J dropped 4; count of bases not matched to a gene: 7. The CDR3 DNA sequence: TGTGCCACCTCCGAGGGGGCTAAAAACATTCAGTACTTC. The encoded protein is CATSEGAKNIQYF.

The chain joins TRBV11-3 to TRBJ1-1; D call uncertain. CDR3 size: 15 residues. Germline V lookup: CDR1 SGHNT, CDR2 YENEEA. V shed 3 bases and J shed 0 bases, with 11 bases lying between them. CDR3 sequence reads: CASSFSAGLNTEAFF. For the CDR3, the DNA is TGTGCCAGCAGCTTCTCGGCAGGTCTGAACACTGAAGCTTTCTTT.

The rearrangement links TRBV14 to TRBJ2-1; possible D gene TRBD2, 6 bases. CDR3 size: 13 residues. The germline CDR1 and CDR2 sequences are SGHDN and FVKESK. The V end lost 3 bases, the J end lost 10 bases, and 13 bases lay between the germline ends. The CDR3 sequence is CASSQTAGTEQFF. The CDR3, as DNA: TGTGCCAGCAGCCAGACAGCGGGCACGGAGCAGTTCTTC.

The V and J genes are TRBV10-3 and TRBJ2-7; TRBD2 aligns across 7 bases. V lost 5 bases and J lost 0; bases outside the gene matches: 1. The CDR3 sequence is 13 residues long. The V gene's germline CDR1 is ENHRY and CDR2 SYGVKD. CDR3 DNA sequence: TGTGCCATCAGTTCGGGGGGCTCCTACGAGCAGTACTTC. This translates into CAISSGGSYEQYF.

This clone was observed a few times. The rearrangement joins TRBV6-1 to TRBJ2-7; the D is unclear. The CDR3 sequence is 13 residues long. V was cut by 0 bases and J by 3 bases, with 6 bases left in between. Per the germline V gene, CDR1 is MNHNS and CDR2 is SASEGT. Here the CDR3 DNA reads TGTGCCAGCAGTGAAGCTCCGGTCTACGAGCAGTACTTC. Amino acids: CASSEAPVYEQYF.

V usage is TRBV18 and J usage is TRBJ1-2; D gene unclear. There are 15 residues in the CDR3. The germline gives CDR1 KGHSH, CDR2 LQKENI. V dropped 0 bases and J dropped 0 bases, with 8 bases sitting between them. This chain's CDR3 is CASSPPSRTNYGYTF. For the CDR3, the DNA is TGTGCCAGCTCACCACCGTCCAGAACTAACTATGGCTACACCTTC.

This chain uses TRBV18 with TRBJ2-5; 7 bases match TRBD2. Germline-derived CDR1 and CDR2 are KGHSH and LQKENI. V was pared by 6 bases and J by 1 base, with 8 bases of the junction left unmatched. The CDR3 totals 15 residues. The CDR3 loop reads CASSNGLVSQETQYF. CDR3 coding DNA: TGTGCCAGCTCTAACGGACTAGTCAGCCAAGAGACCCAGTACTTC.

This clone was seen only once. The CDR3 DNA reads as TGCAGCGTTGAGCTTGGTCGGGTCACTGAAGCTTTCTTT. Translated, it gives CSVELGRVTEAFF. The rearrangement links TRBV29-1 to TRBJ1-1; D not resolved. V shed 3 bases and J shed 4 bases, with 12 bases lying between them. The CDR3 has 13 residues. Germline V lookup: CDR1 SQVTM, CDR2 ANQGSEA. The whole variable domain, remainder taken from reference TRBV29-1 and TRBJ1-1, is SAVISQKPSRDICQRGTSLTIQCQVDSQVTMMFWYRQQPGQSLTLIATANQGSEATYESGFVIDKFPISRPNLTFSTLTVSNMSPEDSSIYLCSVELGRVTEAFFGQGTRLTVV.

This sequence joins TRBV5-4 and TRBJ2-1; D possibly corresponds to TRBD2 (6 bases). V lost 3 bases, J lost 0 bases, and 16 bases lay in between. From germline, CDR1 is SGHNT and CDR2 YYREEE (reference sequence). The CDR3 contains 17 residues. The CDR3 nucleotides are TGTGCCAGCAGCTCCCGCCAGCGGGCTAGCTCCTACAATGAGCAGTTCTTC. Protein sequence: CASSSRQRASSYNEQFF.

The chain is built from TRBV19 and TRBJ2-7, with TRBD2 matching over 12 bases. The trim removed 3 bases at V and 6 bases at J, leaving 12 bases unmatched. The CDR3 loop spans 17 amino acids. The germline V gene has CDR1 LNHDA and CDR2 SQIVND (reference sequence). This CDR3 is CASSILRTTSGSGEQYF. Written as DNA, the CDR3 is TGTGCCAGTAGTATCTTAAGAACGACTAGCGGGAGCGGCGAGCAGTACTTC.

The count of this clone is one. The J gene is TRBJ2-7, the V gene TRBV5-4; TRBD2 is a possible D gene (5 bases). The J call is uncertain, as TRBJ2-5 better fits the DNA end. Looked up from germline, CDR1 is SGHNT and CDR2 is YYREEE (reference sequence). The CDR3 is 13 residues long. DNA of the CDR3: TGTGCCAGCAGTCCCGGAGCGGTTGAGACCCAGTACTTC. This sequence encodes CASSPGAVETQYF.

V gene TRBV7-3 combines with J gene TRBJ2-1; 7 nucleotides agree with TRBD1. The ends lost 5 bases at V and 3 bases at J; junction bases unmatched: 7. Per germline, CDR1 SGHTA and CDR2 FQGTGA. CDR3 size: 15 residues. In DNA form, the CDR3 reads TGTGCCAGCAGCCAGAACCGGGACAGCTACAATGAGCAGTTCTTC. Translation gives CASSQNRDSYNEQFF.

The chain employs TRBV7-9 and TRBJ2-7; 14 bases map to TRBD2. V was pared by 4 bases and J by 5 bases, with 4 bases of the junction left unmatched. The CDR3 has 15 residues. The germline gives CDR1 SEHNR, CDR2 FQNEAQ (reference sequence). The CDR3 sequence: CASSSGLAGVDEQYF. The CDR3 coding sequence is TGTGCCAGCAGCTCGGGACTAGCGGGAGTTGACGAGCAGTACTTC.

The gene calls are TRBV7-2 and TRBJ1-2; 10 nucleotides line up with TRBD1. V shed 6 bases and J 2 bases; nucleotides not matched to a gene: 12. The CDR3 totals 17 residues. Germline lookup yields CDR1 SGHTA and CDR2 FQGNSA. CDR3 DNA sequence: TGTGCCAGCAGGATTAGGGGGGGACAGGGGACCAACTATGGCTACACCTTC. Protein sequence: CASRIRGGQGTNYGYTF.

This CDR3 is CASSQASGLGEQFF. Here the CDR3 DNA reads TGTGCCAGCAGCCAGGCTTCAGGGTTGGGTGAGCAGTTCTTC. The chain has TRBV14 and TRBJ2-1; D is perhaps TRBD1 (5 bases). The CDR3 extends over 14 amino acids. The V and J ends lost 3 bases and 9 bases respectively, with 15 bases between them. Germline V gene sequence: CDR1 SGHDN, CDR2 FVKESK.

Here the CDR3 DNA reads TGTGCCACCGGGGGCGCTAAGGGTTCAAACACTGAAGCTTTCTTT. It yields the protein CATGGAKGSNTEAFF. The V gene is TRBV15, the J gene TRBJ1-1, with D perhaps TRBD1 (6 bases). Germline CDR1 and CDR2: LNHNV and YYDKDF (reference sequence). The CDR3 is 15 amino acids. The germline V and J ends were trimmed by 8 bases and 2 bases, with 18 bases remaining between them. The full variable domain, in which reference TRBV15 and TRBJ1-1 provide the parts outside the CDR3, is DAMVIQNPRYQVTQFGKPVTLSCSQTLNHNVMYWYQQKSSQAPKLLFHYYDKDFNNEADTPDNFQSRRPNTSFCFLDIRSPGLGDTAMYLCATGGAKGSNTEAFFGQGTRLTVV.

This sequence joins TRBV5-1 and TRBJ1-4; 7 bases are shared with TRBD1. The CDR3 covers 15 residues. Germline CDR1 SGHRS, CDR2 YFSETQ. Trimming took 1 base from V and 7 from J; bases not matched to a gene: 7. CDR3 loop: CASSLRGGEGEKLFF. DNA of the CDR3: TGCGCCAGCAGCTTGAGAGGGGGCGAAGGTGAAAAACTGTTTTTT. Drawing the rest from reference TRBV5-1 and TRBJ1-4, the complete variable domain is KAGVTQTPRYLIKTRGQQVTLSCSPISGHRSVSWYQQTPGQGLQFLFEYFSETQRNKGNFPGRFSGRQFSNSRSEMNVSTLELGDSALYLCASSLRGGEGEKLFFGSGTQLSVL.

J is TRBJ1-2 and V is TRBV5-1; D unresolved. The V and J ends lost 6 bases and 0 bases respectively, with 12 bases between them. The germline gives CDR1 SGHRS, CDR2 YFSETQ. The length of the CDR3 is 14 residues. CDR3 bases: TGCGCCAGCACCCTCGGGATGACTAACTATGGCTACACCTTC. It encodes CASTLGMTNYGYTF.

This clone was seen once. The gene calls are TRBV6-5 and TRBJ1-2, with D maybe TRBD1 (6 bases). The CDR3 extends over 15 amino acids. Germline V gives CDR1 MNHEY, CDR2 SVGAGI. V lost 1 base, J lost 1 base, and 10 bases lay in between. The CDR3: CASSYWAGDNYGYTF. Here the CDR3 DNA reads TGTGCCAGCAGTTACTGGGCAGGGGATAACTATGGCTACACCTTC.